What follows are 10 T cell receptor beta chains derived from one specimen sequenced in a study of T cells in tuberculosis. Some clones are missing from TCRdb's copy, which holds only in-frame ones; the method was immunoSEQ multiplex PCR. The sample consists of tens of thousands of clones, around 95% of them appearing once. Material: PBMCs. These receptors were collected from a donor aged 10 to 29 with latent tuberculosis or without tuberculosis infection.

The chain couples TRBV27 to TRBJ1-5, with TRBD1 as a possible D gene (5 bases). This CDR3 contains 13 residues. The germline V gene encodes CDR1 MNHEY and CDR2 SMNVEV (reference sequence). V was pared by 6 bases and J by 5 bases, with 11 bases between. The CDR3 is CASSSGGDQPQHF. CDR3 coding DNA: TGTGCCAGCAGCTCGGGGGGGGATCAGCCCCAGCATTTT.

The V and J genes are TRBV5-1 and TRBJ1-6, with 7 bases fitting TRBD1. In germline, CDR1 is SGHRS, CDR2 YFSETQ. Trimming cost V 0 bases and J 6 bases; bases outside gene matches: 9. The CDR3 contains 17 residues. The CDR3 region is CASSLVVRGDSNSPLHF. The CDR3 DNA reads TGCGCCAGCAGCTTGGTGGTCAGGGGGGATTCTAATTCACCCCTCCACTTT.

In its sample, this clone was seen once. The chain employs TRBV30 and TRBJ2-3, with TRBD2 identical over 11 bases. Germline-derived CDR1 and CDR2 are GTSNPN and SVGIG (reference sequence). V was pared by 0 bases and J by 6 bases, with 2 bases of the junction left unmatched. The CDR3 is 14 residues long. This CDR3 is CAWSVLAGADTQYF. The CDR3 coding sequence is TGTGCCTGGAGTGTACTAGCGGGGGCGGATACGCAGTATTTT.

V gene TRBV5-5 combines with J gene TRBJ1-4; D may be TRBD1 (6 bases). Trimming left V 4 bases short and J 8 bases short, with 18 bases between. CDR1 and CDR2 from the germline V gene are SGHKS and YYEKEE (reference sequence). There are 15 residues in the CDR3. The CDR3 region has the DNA TGTGCCAGCAGCGGGCAGGGGACCTTAGGAGAAAAACTGTTTTTT. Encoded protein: CASSGQGTLGEKLFF. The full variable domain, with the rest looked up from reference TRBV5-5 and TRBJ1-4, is DAGVTQSPTHLIKTRGQQVTLRCSPISGHKSVSWYQQVLGQGPQFIFQYYEKEERGRGNFPDRFSARQFPNYSSELNVNALLLGDSALYLCASSGQGTLGEKLFFGSGTQLSVL.

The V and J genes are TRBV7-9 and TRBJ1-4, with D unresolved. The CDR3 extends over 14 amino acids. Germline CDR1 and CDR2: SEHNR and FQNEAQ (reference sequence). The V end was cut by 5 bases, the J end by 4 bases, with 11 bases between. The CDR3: CASSRAGINEKLFF. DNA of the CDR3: TGTGCCAGCAGCCGGGCCGGGATTAATGAAAAACTGTTTTTT.

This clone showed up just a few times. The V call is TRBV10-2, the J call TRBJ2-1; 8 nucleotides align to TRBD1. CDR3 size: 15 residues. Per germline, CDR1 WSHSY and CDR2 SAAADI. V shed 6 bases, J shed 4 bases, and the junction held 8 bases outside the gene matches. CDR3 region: CASRAGTGIYNEQFF. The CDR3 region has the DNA TGCGCCAGCAGAGCCGGGACAGGAATATACAATGAGCAGTTCTTC.

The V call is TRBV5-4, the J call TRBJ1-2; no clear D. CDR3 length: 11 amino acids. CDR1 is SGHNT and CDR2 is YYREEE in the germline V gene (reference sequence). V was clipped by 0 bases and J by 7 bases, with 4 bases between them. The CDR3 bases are TGTGCCAGCAGCTTGGTCGGTGGCTACACCTTC. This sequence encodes CASSLVGGYTF.

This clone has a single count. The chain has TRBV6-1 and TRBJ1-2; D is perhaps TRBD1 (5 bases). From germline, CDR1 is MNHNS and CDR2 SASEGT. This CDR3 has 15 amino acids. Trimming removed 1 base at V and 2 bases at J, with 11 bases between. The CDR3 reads CASSEVDGGNYGYTF. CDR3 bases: TGTGCCAGCAGTGAAGTTGACGGGGGAAACTATGGCTACACCTTC.

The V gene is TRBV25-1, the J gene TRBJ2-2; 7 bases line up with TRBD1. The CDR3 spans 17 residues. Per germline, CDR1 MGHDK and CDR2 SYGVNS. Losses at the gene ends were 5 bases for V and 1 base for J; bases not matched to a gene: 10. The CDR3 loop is CASSPEPRQGNTGELFF. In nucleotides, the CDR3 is TGTGCCAGCAGTCCCGAACCAAGACAGGGGAACACCGGGGAGCTGTTTTTT.

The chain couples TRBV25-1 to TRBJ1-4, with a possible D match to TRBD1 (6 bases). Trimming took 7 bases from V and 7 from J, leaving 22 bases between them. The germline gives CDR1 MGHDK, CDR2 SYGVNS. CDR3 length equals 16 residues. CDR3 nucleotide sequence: TGTGCCAGCACCAAAACGACACAGGGAGTAGGTGAAAAACTGTTTTTT. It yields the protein CASTKTTQGVGEKLFF.